Listed below are T cell receptor beta chains from one sample, sequenced in a study of human T cells and chemical hapten exposure. TCRdb re-analysed the RACE reads in MiXCR, keeping a single row per CDR3 protein. The repertoire includes under 200,000 distinct CDR3 sequences, about 14% of them detected once, and less than 2% sits in the top ten. The sample in question was whole blood, obtained in connection with sensitization to the hapten diphenylcyclopropenone (DPC). The receptors derive from a woman aged 30 to 39 with alopecia areata. Some clones in this sample may be carry-over from other donors' samples. CDR3s include the opening cysteine and the closing phenylalanine or tryptophan.

V gene,CDR3 protein
TRBV12-3/TRBV12-4,CASRQGADGYTF
TRBV5-1,CASSLMGQGTDTQYF
TRBV28,CASGQAGSGANVLTF
TRBV2,CASGWGRGQGYTF
TRBV20-1,CSASLLAGPYEQYF
TRBV2,CASSPQGAGNSPLHF
TRBV7-2,CASSLEPFSGANVLTF
TRBV9,CASSVSGGGLDGYTF
TRBV29-1,CSVVLAGGPQDTQYF
TRBV4-1,CASSQGEGTTEAFF
TRBV6-1,CASSERDRGRGTEAFF
TRBV5-1,CASSPRQGENSPLHF
TRBV7-6,CASSSAESTDTQYF
TRBV7-9,CASSLDRLVVEQYF
TRBV7-3,CASSRTGGLGETQYF
TRBV4-3,CASSQRSSYNSPLHF
TRBV12-3/TRBV12-4,CASSRDRVLTEQYF
TRBV7-9,CASSFVRTGTNTGELFF
TRBV7-9,CASSPKTSGGDYNEQFF
TRBV28,CASSWRLEKLFF
TRBV7-2,CASSLRVGRGSASTEAFF
TRBV29-1,CSVRPRDSYEQYF
TRBV15,CATSTLYEPQHF
TRBV5-4,CASSLTAGEETQYF
TRBV12-3/TRBV12-4,CASSFGRNLGDTQYF
TRBV28,CASSLTNTRTTYEQYF
TRBV5-1,CASSLEGFHQPQHF
TRBV20-1,CSYPHGDGTDTQYF
TRBV20-1,CSARDVIDEQYF
TRBV24-1,CATSRDLGTDTQYF
TRBV4-1,CASSQDLGGTDTQYF
TRBV6-2/TRBV6-3,CASSYSRTSGSQNTGELFF
TRBV28,CASSLRPRAEAFF
TRBV7-9,CASSLPGPTEAFF
TRBV4-3,CASSQEVQGGYEQYF
TRBV6-5,CASSPGLHEQYF
TRBV7-3,CASAPGGPMNTGELFF
TRBV28,CASSSSLGLGSSDTQYF
TRBV10-3,CAISDTASPYEQYF
TRBV20-1,CSARDGLVEGELFF